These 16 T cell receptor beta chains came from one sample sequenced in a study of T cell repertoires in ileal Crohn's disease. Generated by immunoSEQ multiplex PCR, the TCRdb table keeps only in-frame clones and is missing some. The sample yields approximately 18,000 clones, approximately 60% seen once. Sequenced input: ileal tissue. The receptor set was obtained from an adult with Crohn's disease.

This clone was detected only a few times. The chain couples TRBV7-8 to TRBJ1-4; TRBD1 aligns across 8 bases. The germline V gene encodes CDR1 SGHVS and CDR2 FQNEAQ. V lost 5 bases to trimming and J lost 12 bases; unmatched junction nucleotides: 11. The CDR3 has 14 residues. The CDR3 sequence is CASSPSAGGLELFF. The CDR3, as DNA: TGTGCCAGCAGCCCCTCGGCAGGGGGCCTGGAACTGTTTTTT. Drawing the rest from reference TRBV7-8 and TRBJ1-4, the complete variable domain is GAGVSQSPRYKVAKRGQDVALRCDPISGHVSLFWYQQALGQGPEFLTYFQNEAQLDKSGLPSDRFFAERPEGSVSTLKIQRTQQEDSAVYLCASSPSAGGLELFFGSGTQLSVL.

The CDR3 DNA reads as TGTGCCAGCAGCCCAGGCTATGGCTACACCTTC. Amino acid sequence: CASSPGYGYTF. V and J are TRBV27 and TRBJ1-2, with unresolved D. CDR3 size: 11 residues. CDR1 and CDR2 from the germline V gene are MNHEY and SMNVEV (reference sequence). Trimming removed 6 bases at V and 4 bases at J, with 6 bases between.

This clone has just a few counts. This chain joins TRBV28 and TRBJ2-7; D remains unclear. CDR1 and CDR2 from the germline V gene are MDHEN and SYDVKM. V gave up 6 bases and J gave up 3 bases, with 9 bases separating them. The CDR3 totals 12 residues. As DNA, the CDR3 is TGTGCCAGCAGCCTGCCGGGCTACGAGCAGTACTTC. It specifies CASSLPGYEQYF.

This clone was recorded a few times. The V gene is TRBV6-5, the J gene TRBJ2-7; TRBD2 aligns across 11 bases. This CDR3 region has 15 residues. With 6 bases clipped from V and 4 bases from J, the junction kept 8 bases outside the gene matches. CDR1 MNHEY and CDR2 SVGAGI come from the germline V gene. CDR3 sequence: CASSRLAGFVYEQYF. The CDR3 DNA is TGTGCCAGCAGCCGACTAGCGGGATTTGTTTACGAGCAGTACTTC.

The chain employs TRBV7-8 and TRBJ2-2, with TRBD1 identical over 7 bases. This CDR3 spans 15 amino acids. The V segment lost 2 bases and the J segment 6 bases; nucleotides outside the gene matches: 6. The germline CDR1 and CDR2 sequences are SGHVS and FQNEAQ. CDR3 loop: CASSLQGQVAGELFF. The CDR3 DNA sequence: TGTGCCAGCAGCTTACAAGGACAGGTCGCCGGGGAGCTGTTTTTT.

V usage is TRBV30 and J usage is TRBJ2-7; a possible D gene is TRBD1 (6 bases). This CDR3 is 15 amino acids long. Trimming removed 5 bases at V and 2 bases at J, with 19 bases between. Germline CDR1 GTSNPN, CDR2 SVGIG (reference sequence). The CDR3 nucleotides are TGTGCCTGGGGCGATAACAGGGCACCACCCTACGAGCAGTACTTC. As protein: CAWGDNRAPPYEQYF.

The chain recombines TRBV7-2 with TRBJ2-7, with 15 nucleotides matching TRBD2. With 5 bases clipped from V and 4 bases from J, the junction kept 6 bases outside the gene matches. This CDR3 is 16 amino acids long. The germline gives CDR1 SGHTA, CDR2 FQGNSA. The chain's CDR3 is CASSPGTSGRTYEQYF. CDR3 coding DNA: TGTGCCAGCAGCCCGGGGACTAGCGGGAGGACTTACGAGCAGTACTTC.

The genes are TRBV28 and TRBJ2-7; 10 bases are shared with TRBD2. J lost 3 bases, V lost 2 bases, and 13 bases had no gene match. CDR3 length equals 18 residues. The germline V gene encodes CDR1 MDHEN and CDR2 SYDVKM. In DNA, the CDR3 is TGTGCCAGCAGTTTAGGGTGGACTAGCGGAAGACGGGACTACGAGCAGTACTTC. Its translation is CASSLGWTSGRRDYEQYF.

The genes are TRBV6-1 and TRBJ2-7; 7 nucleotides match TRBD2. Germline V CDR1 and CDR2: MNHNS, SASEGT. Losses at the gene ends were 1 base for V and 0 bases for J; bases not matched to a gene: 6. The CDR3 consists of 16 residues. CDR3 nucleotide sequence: TGTGCCAGCAGTGAAGGAACTAGCGACGGCTCCTACGAGCAGTACTTC. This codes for CASSEGTSDGSYEQYF.

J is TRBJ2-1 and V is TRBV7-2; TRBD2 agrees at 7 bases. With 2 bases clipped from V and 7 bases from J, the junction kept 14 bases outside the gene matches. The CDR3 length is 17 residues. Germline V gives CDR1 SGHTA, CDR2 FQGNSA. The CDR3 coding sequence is TGTGCCAGCAGCTTACTAGGGGCCACAGGACTAGGGAATGAGCAGTTCTTC. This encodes CASSLLGATGLGNEQFF.

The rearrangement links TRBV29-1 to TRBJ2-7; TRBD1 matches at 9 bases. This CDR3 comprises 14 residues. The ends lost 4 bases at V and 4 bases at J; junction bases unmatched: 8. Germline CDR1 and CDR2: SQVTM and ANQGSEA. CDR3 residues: CSVAKGQGSYEQYF. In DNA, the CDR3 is TGCAGCGTTGCTAAGGGACAGGGTTCATACGAGCAGTACTTC.

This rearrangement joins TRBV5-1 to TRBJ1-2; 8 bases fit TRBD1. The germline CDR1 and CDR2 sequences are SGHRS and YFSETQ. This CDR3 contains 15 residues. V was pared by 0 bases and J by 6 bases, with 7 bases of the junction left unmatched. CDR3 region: CASSLVAGGENGYTF. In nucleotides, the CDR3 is TGCGCCAGCAGCTTGGTGGCAGGGGGCGAGAATGGCTACACCTTC.

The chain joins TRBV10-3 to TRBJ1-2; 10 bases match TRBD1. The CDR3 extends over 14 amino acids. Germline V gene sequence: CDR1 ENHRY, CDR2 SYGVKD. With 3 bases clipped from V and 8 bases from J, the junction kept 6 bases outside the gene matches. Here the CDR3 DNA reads TGTGCCATCAGTGACGGGACAGGGGACACCGGCTACACCTTC. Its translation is CAISDGTGDTGYTF.

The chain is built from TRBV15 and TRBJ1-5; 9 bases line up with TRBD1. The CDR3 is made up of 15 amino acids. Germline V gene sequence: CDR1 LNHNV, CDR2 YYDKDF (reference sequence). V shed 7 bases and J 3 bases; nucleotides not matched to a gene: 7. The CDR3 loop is CATKPGDRDNQPQHF. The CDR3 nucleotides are TGTGCCACCAAGCCAGGGGACAGGGACAATCAGCCCCAGCATTTT.

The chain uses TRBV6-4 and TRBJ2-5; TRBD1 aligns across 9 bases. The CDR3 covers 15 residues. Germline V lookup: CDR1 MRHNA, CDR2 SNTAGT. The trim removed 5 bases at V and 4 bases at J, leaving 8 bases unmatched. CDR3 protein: CASSPSGTGRETQYF. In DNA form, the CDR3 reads TGTGCCAGCAGTCCCTCCGGGACAGGGAGAGAGACCCAGTACTTC.

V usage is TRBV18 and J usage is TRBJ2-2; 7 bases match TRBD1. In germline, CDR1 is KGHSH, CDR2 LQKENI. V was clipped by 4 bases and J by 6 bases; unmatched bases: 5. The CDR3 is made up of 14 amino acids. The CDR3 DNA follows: TGTGCCAGCTCACGAGGACAGGAAGCCGGGGAGCTGTTTTTT. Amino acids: CASSRGQEAGELFF.